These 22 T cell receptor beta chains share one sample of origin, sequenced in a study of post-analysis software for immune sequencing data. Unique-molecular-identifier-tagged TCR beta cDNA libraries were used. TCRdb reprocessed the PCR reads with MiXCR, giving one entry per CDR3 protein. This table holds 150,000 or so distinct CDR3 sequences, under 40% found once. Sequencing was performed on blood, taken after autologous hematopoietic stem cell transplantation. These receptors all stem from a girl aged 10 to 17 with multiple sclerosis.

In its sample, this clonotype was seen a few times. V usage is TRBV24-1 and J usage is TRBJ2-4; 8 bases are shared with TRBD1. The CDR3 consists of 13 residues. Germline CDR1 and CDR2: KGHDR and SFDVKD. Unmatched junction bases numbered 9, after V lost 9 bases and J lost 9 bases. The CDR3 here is CATGQGSSGIQYF. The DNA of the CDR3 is TGTGCCACCGGACAGGGCAGCTCGGGCATTCAGTACTTC.

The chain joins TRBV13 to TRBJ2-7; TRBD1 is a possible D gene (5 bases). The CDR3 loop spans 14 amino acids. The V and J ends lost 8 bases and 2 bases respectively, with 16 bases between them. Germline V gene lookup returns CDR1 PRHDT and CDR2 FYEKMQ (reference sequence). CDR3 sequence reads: CASRVGASAYEQYF. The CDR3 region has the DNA TGTGCCAGCCGAGTAGGGGCCTCCGCCTACGAGCAGTACTTC. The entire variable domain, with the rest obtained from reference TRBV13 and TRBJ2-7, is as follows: AAGVIQSPRHLIKEKRETATLKCYPIPRHDTVYWYQQGPGQDPQFLISFYEKMQSDKGSIPDRFSAQQFSDYHSELNMSSLELGDSALYFCASRVGASAYEQYFGPGTRLTVT.

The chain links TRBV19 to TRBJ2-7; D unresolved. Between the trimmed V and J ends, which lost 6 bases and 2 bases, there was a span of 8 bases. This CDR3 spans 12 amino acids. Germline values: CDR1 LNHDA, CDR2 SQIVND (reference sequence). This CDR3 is CASSSAAYEQYF. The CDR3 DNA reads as TGTGCCAGTAGCTCGGCAGCCTACGAGCAGTACTTC.

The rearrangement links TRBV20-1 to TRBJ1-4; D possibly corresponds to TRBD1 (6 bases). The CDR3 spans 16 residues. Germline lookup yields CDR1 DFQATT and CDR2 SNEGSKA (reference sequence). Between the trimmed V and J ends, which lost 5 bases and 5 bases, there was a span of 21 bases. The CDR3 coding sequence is TGCAGTGCTGGCCCTCTCCCGACAGGACCGAATGAAAAACTGTTTTTT. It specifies CSAGPLPTGPNEKLFF.

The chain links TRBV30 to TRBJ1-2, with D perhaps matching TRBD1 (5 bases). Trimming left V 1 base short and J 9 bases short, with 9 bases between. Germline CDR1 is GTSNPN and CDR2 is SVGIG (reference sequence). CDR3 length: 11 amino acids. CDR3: CAWSAGTRYTF. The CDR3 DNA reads TGTGCCTGGAGTGCTGGGACCCGCTACACCTTC.

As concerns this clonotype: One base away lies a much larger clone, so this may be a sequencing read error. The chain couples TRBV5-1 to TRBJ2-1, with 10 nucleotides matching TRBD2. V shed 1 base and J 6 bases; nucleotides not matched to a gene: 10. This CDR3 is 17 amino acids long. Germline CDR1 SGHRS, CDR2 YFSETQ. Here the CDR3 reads CASSLLPAGGICNEQFF. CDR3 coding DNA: TGCGCCAGCAGCTTGTTGCCAGCGGGAGGGATATGCAATGAGCAGTTCTTC.

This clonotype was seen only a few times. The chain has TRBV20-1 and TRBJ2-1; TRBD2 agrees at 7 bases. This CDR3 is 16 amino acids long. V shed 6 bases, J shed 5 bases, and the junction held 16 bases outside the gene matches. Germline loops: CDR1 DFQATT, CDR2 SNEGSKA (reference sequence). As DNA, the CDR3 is TGCAGTGCAGAACGTACCGGGACTACGAAAAACAATGAGCAGTTCTTC. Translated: CSAERTGTTKNNEQFF.

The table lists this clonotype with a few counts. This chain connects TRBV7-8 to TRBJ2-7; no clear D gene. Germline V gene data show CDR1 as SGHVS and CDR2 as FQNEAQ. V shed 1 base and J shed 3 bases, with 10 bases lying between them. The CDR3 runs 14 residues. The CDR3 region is CASSLVGSGYEQYF. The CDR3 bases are TGTGCCAGCAGCTTAGTAGGGTCGGGCTACGAGCAGTACTTC.

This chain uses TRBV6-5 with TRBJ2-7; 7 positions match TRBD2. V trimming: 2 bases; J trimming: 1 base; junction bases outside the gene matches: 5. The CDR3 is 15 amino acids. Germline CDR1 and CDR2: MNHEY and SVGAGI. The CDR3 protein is CASSYGAGASYEQYF. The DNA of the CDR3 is TGTGCCAGCAGTTACGGGGCGGGAGCGTCCTACGAGCAGTACTTC.

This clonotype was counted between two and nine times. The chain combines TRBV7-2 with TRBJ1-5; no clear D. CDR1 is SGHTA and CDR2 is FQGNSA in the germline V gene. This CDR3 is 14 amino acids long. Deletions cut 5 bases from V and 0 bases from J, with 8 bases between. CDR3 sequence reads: CASSPLYSNQPQHF. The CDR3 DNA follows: TGTGCCAGCAGCCCGCTTTATAGCAATCAGCCCCAGCATTTT.

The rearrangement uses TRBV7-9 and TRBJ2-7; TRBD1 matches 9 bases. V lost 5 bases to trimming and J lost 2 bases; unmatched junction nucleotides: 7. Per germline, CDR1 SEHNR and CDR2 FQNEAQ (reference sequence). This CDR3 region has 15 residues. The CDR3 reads CASSPRDRVTYEQYF. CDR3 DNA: TGTGCCAGCAGCCCCCGGGACAGGGTTACCTACGAGCAGTACTTC.

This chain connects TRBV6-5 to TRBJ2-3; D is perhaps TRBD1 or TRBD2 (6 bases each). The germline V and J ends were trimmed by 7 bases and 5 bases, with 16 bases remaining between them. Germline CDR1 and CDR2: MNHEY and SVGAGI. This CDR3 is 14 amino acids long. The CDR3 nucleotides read TGTGCCAGCACCAGAGGGGGAGGAAAAGATACGCAGTATTTT. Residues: CASTRGGGKDTQYF.

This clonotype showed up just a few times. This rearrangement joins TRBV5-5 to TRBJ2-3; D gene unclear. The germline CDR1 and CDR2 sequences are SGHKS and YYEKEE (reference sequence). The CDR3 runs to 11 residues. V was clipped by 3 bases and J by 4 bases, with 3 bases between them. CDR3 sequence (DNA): TGTGCCAGCAGCTGGGCAGATACGCAGTATTTT. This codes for CASSWADTQYF.

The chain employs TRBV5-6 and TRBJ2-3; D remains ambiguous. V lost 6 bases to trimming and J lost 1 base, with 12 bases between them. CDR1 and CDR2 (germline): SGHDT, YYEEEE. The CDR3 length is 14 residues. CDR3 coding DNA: TGTGCCAGCACGATGGTTCGCGGCACAGATACGCAGTATTTT. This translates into CASTMVRGTDTQYF.

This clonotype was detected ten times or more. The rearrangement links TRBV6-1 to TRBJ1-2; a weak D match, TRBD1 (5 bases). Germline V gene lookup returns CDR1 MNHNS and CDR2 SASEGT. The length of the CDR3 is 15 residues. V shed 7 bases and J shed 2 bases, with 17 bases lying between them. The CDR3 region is CASTPWGTENYGYTF. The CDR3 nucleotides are TGTGCCAGCACCCCATGGGGGACGGAGAACTATGGCTACACCTTC.

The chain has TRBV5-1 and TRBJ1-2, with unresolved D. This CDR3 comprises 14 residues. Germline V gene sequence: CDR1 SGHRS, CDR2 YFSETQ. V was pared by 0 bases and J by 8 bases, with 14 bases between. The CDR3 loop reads CASSLDNGWEGYTF. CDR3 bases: TGCGCCAGCAGCTTGGACAACGGCTGGGAAGGCTACACCTTC. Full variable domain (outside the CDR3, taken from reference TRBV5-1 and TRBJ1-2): KAGVTQTPRYLIKTRGQQVTLSCSPISGHRSVSWYQQTPGQGLQFLFEYFSETQRNKGNFPGRFSGRQFSNSRSEMNVSTLELGDSALYLCASSLDNGWEGYTFGSGTRLTVV.

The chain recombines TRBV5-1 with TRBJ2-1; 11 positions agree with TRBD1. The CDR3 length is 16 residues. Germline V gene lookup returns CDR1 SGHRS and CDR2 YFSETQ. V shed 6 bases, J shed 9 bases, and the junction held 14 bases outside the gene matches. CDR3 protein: CASTPDRGQVVGEQFF. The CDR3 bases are TGCGCCAGCACCCCGGACAGGGGGCAAGTAGTGGGTGAGCAGTTCTTC.

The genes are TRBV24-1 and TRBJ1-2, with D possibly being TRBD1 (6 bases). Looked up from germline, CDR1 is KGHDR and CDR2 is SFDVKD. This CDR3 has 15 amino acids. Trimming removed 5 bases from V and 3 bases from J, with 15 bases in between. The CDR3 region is CATSGRQAGDYGYTF. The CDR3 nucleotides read TGTGCCACCAGTGGCCGACAGGCTGGAGACTATGGCTACACCTTC.

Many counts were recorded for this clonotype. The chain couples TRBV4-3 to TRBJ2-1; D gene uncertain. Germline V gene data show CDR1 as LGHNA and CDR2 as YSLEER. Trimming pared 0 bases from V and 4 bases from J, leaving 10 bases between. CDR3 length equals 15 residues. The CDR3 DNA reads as TGCGCCAGCAGCCAAGAGTGGACGGATTACAATGAGCAGTTCTTC. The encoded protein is CASSQEWTDYNEQFF.

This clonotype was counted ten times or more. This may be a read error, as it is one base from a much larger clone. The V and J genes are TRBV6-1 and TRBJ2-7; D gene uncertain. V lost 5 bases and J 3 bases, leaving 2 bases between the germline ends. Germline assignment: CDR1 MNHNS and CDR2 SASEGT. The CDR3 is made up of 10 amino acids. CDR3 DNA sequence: TGTGCCAGCAGTAACTACGAGCAGTACTTC. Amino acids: CASSNYEQYF.

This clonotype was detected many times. For the CDR3, the DNA is TGCGCCAGCAGCTTGGGAAGGGGAGGTGACAATGAGCAGTTCTTC. Translating gives CASSLGRGGDNEQFF. The chain links TRBV5-1 to TRBJ2-1; possibly TRBD2 for D (6 bases). The CDR3 covers 15 residues. Germline lookup yields CDR1 SGHRS and CDR2 YFSETQ. V shed 0 bases and J shed 5 bases, with 12 bases lying between them.

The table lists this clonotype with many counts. The CDR3 region is CASSSGTGGADYGYTF. The DNA of the CDR3 is TGCGCCAGCAGCTCGGGGACAGGGGGCGCGGACTATGGCTACACCTTC. The chain is built from TRBV5-1 and TRBJ1-2; 12 nucleotides line up with TRBD1. The length of the CDR3 is 16 residues. V shed 3 bases, J shed 3 bases, and the junction held 6 bases outside the gene matches. CDR1 is SGHRS, CDR2 YFSETQ, per germline.